Each of the 29 T cell receptor beta chains below was sequenced from the same sample in a study of shared clonotypes between healthy human individuals. Positively selected for CCR7, the CD45RO-negative cells used as naive CD8 cells excluded terminally differentiated effector memory CD45RA+ cells. The repertoire was sequenced with immunoSEQ multiplex PCR; TCRdb's copy has only in-frame clones and lacks some. The sample lists about 1,800,000 clones; over 85% were seen once. The sample comprised naive CD8+ T cells sorted from blood. The receptors were gathered from a man aged 18 to 29 in good health.

J is TRBJ1-4 and V is TRBV6-6; 10 bases align to TRBD1. After removal of 5 bases from V and 8 bases from J, the junction contained 5 bases not matched to a gene. This CDR3 comprises 14 residues. Germline V CDR1 and CDR2: MNHNY, SVGAGI (reference sequence). The CDR3: CASSDRGQREKLFF. The CDR3 coding sequence is TGTGCCAGCAGTGACAGGGGGCAGAGGGAAAAACTGTTTTTT.

CDR3: CASSLMGGSPLHF. The CDR3 DNA sequence: TGTGCCAGCAGTTTAATGGGAGGGTCACCCCTCCACTTT. V is TRBV28 and J is TRBJ1-6; D ambiguous. The length of the CDR3 is 13 residues. Germline V gene sequence: CDR1 MDHEN, CDR2 SYDVKM. The ends were cut back, 2 bases at V and 10 bases at J, with 9 bases in the middle.

This sequence joins TRBV5-6 and TRBJ2-7; 7 bases line up with TRBD2. V was clipped by 1 base and J by 3 bases; unmatched bases: 7. The CDR3 has 15 amino acids. CDR1 SGHDT and CDR2 YYEEEE come from the germline V gene. This CDR3 reads CASSLRDYLYYEQYF. CDR3 coding DNA: TGTGCCAGCAGCTTGAGGGACTATCTTTACTACGAGCAGTACTTC.

This clone occurred once. The chain uses TRBV5-6 and TRBJ1-2; D is undetermined. V lost 0 bases to trimming and J lost 4 bases, with 7 bases between them. The CDR3 runs to 13 residues. Looked up from germline, CDR1 is SGHDT and CDR2 is YYEEEE. CDR3 in DNA: TGTGCCAGCAGCTTGGGGACGGTCTATGGCTACACCTTC. Its protein is CASSLGTVYGYTF.

The chain couples TRBV7-9 to TRBJ1-3, with no clear D. Trimming left V 1 base short and J 4 bases short, with 14 bases between. The germline CDR1 and CDR2 sequences are SEHNR and FQNEAQ (reference sequence). The CDR3 is 16 amino acids. CDR3 DNA sequence: TGTGCCAGCAGCTTAGTCGCGGCATCGGTGGGAAACACCATATATTTT. This codes for CASSLVAASVGNTIYF.

This rearrangement joins TRBV6-5 to TRBJ1-1; D is uncertain. Trimming removed 6 bases at V and 2 bases at J, with 10 bases between. CDR1 is MNHEY and CDR2 is SVGAGI in the germline V gene. The CDR3 runs to 13 residues. CDR3 sequence reads: CASRLGPNTEAFF. The CDR3 DNA follows: TGTGCCAGCAGGCTAGGACCAAACACTGAAGCTTTCTTT.

V usage is TRBV2 and J usage is TRBJ2-6; D is perhaps TRBD1 (6 bases). Looked up from germline, CDR1 is SNHLY and CDR2 is FYNNEI. The CDR3 runs 15 residues. Deletions cut 3 bases from V and 2 bases from J, with 8 bases between. This chain's CDR3 is CASSDEGAGANVLTF. CDR3 nucleotides: TGTGCCAGCAGTGACGAGGGGGCTGGGGCCAACGTCCTGACTTTC.

As regards this clone: The sample contains more than one DNA sequence encoding this CDR3. The chain is built from TRBV30 and TRBJ1-1, with TRBD1 as a possible D gene (5 bases). V was trimmed by 0 bases and J by 3 bases, leaving 8 bases between them. The CDR3 is 13 residues long. Germline assignment: CDR1 GTSNPN and CDR2 SVGIG (reference sequence). In DNA form, the CDR3 reads TGTGCCTGGAGTGTAATGGGGGACACTGAAGCTTTCTTT. Amino acid sequence: CAWSVMGDTEAFF.

The V call is TRBV10-1, the J call TRBJ2-3, with D maybe TRBD2 (5 bases). There are 15 residues in the CDR3. Trimming removed 3 bases from V and 2 bases from J, with 12 bases in between. Germline-derived CDR1 and CDR2 are WNHNN and SYGVQD (reference sequence). The chain's CDR3 is CASSDGLSITDTQYF. As DNA, the CDR3 is TGCGCCAGCAGTGATGGACTCTCGATCACAGATACGCAGTATTTT.

This chain uses TRBV30 with TRBJ2-7; D possibly corresponds to TRBD2 (5 bases). CDR1 is GTSNPN, CDR2 SVGIG, per germline (reference sequence). The CDR3 loop spans 13 amino acids. Trimming removed 5 bases from V and 2 bases from J, with 13 bases in between. CDR3 bases: TGTGCCTGGGGAGGACGGTTAACCTACGAGCAGTACTTC. Protein: CAWGGRLTYEQYF. Combining the CDR3 with reference TRBV30 and TRBJ2-7 gives the whole variable domain SQTIHQWPATLVQPVGSPLSLECTVEGTSNPNLYWYRQAAGRGLQLLFYSVGIGQISSEVPQNLSASRPQDRQFILSSKKLLLSDSGFYLCAWGGRLTYEQYFGPGTRLTVT.

The J gene is TRBJ1-1, the V gene TRBV7-3; D not resolved. V lost 0 bases and J 7 bases, leaving 12 bases between the germline ends. Germline V lookup: CDR1 SGHTA, CDR2 FQGTGA. The CDR3 spans 14 residues. The CDR3 spells CASSLTIQAGEAFF. Written as DNA, the CDR3 is TGTGCCAGCAGCTTAACGATCCAGGCGGGTGAAGCTTTCTTT.

This clone showed up just once. V usage is TRBV27 and J usage is TRBJ1-1; possible D gene TRBD1, 5 bases. Germline-derived CDR1 and CDR2 are MNHEY and SMNVEV (reference sequence). The length of the CDR3 is 17 residues. V was clipped by 2 bases and J by 8 bases, with 24 bases between them. In nucleotides, the CDR3 is TGTGCCAGCAGTTTAAGGAGTTCCGGGACGGGCGGGTTAGAAGCTTTCTTT. It specifies CASSLRSSGTGGLEAFF.

This chain joins TRBV7-3 and TRBJ1-1; no definite D call. The V gene lost 5 bases and the J gene lost 6 bases, with 19 bases spanning the gap. Per germline, CDR1 SGHTA and CDR2 FQGTGA. This CDR3 spans 15 amino acids. CDR3 DNA sequence: TGTGCCAGCAGCCAAGATCCGGGCCCCGACGCTGAAGCTTTCTTT. This codes for CASSQDPGPDAEAFF.

This chain joins TRBV7-2 and TRBJ2-1; a possible D gene is TRBD2 (6 bases). CDR3 length equals 16 residues. V was cut by 5 bases and J by 4 bases, with 18 bases left in between. Germline-derived CDR1 and CDR2 are SGHTA and FQGNSA. CDR3 coding DNA: TGTGCCAGCAGCCCGGGACTTGGGCCAGAGTACAATGAGCAGTTCTTC. It codes for CASSPGLGPEYNEQFF.

This chain links TRBV6-1 with TRBJ1-3, with no clear D. The CDR3 has 15 residues. V lost 1 base and J 1 base, leaving 8 bases between the germline ends. Germline lookup yields CDR1 MNHNS and CDR2 SASEGT. CDR3 protein: CASSEVNLSGNTIYF. CDR3 nucleotide sequence: TGTGCCAGCAGTGAAGTGAACCTATCTGGAAACACCATATATTTT.

This rearrangement joins TRBV4-3 to TRBJ1-5; D remains ambiguous. CDR3 size: 15 residues. Trimming cost V 0 bases and J 3 bases, with 9 bases left between them. Germline CDR1 and CDR2: LGHNA and YSLEER. The DNA of the CDR3 is TGCGCCAGCAGCCAAGACCTAGGGATCAATCAGCCCCAGCATTTT. Translating it yields CASSQDLGINQPQHF.

The chain uses TRBV7-8 and TRBJ2-5; D might be TRBD2 (5 bases). The CDR3 contains 14 residues. Germline CDR1 is SGHVS and CDR2 is FQNEAQ. V lost 1 base and J lost 1, with 7 bases in between. CDR3 residues: CASSLGEGQETQYF. The CDR3 DNA reads TGTGCCAGCAGCTTAGGCGAGGGCCAAGAGACCCAGTACTTC.

In regard to this clone: Other DNA sequences in the sample encode the same CDR3. J is TRBJ2-7 and V is TRBV27, with D perhaps matching TRBD1 (5 bases). This CDR3 comprises 14 residues. Germline V gene data show CDR1 as MNHEY and CDR2 as SMNVEV (reference sequence). The ends were cut back, 3 bases at V and 3 bases at J, with 12 bases in the middle. The CDR3 DNA reads TGTGCCAGCAGTTTTTCAGGGTCCTTCTACGAGCAGTACTTC. Residues: CASSFSGSFYEQYF.

The chain couples TRBV6-1 to TRBJ1-2, with 8 bases matching TRBD1. Germline lookup yields CDR1 MNHNS and CDR2 SASEGT. J lost 8 bases, V lost 3 bases, and 8 bases had no gene match. The CDR3 runs 14 residues. The CDR3 spells CASSELGQGGGYTF. DNA of the CDR3: TGTGCCAGCAGTGAGCTCGGACAGGGTGGCGGCTACACCTTC.

This chain uses TRBV7-9 with TRBJ2-3; 9 bases agree with TRBD2. V was pared by 4 bases and J by 5 bases, with 13 bases of the junction left unmatched. There are 17 residues in the CDR3. Germline CDR1 and CDR2: SEHNR and FQNEAQ (reference sequence). DNA for the CDR3: TGTGCCAGCAGCTCTTTACTAGCGGGCCACCCCGAAGATACGCAGTATTTT. Translating it yields CASSSLLAGHPEDTQYF.

The chain is built from TRBV5-6 and TRBJ2-7, with TRBD1 identical over 8 bases. The J segment lost 3 bases and the V segment lost 3 bases, leaving 14 bases of the junction unmatched. The CDR3 totals 17 residues. Germline V lookup: CDR1 SGHDT, CDR2 YYEEEE. CDR3 residues: CASSYQITGQGSYEQYF. The CDR3 DNA sequence: TGTGCCAGCAGCTACCAAATAACCGGACAGGGCAGCTACGAGCAGTACTTC.

This clone has just one count. The chain joins TRBV27 to TRBJ1-1, with D possibly being TRBD1 (5 bases). Germline V CDR1 and CDR2: MNHEY, SMNVEV (reference sequence). CDR3 size: 13 residues. The V end was cut by 8 bases, the J end by 2 bases, with 12 bases between. CDR3 loop: CASGLDRNTEAFF. The CDR3 coding sequence is TGTGCCAGCGGCTTAGACAGAAACACTGAAGCTTTCTTT.

The chain carries TRBV6-1 and TRBJ2-7; TRBD1 matches at 9 bases. V was clipped by 8 bases and J by 1 base; unmatched bases: 3. The CDR3 has 13 amino acids. In germline, CDR1 is MNHNS, CDR2 SASEGT. Written as DNA, the CDR3 is TGTGCCAGCGCCGGACAGGGGTCCTACGAGCAGTACTTC. This encodes CASAGQGSYEQYF.

For this clone: Distinct nucleotide sequences in the sample also encode this CDR3. The chain recombines TRBV6-5 with TRBJ1-1; TRBD1 is a possible D gene (5 bases). The CDR3 spans 13 residues. The germline CDR1 and CDR2 sequences are MNHEY and SVGAGI. V was clipped by 2 bases and J by 5 bases, with 9 bases between them. The CDR3 is CASSYEGRTEAFF. The CDR3, as DNA: TGTGCCAGCAGTTACGAGGGGAGAACTGAAGCTTTCTTT.

The rearrangement links TRBV7-9 to TRBJ2-1; D unclear. Germline CDR1 reads SEHNR; CDR2 reads FQNEAQ (reference sequence). Trimming took off 4 bases at V and 5 bases at J, with 15 bases between the two ends. The CDR3 covers 15 residues. The CDR3 spells CASSSAKTLDNEQFF. The CDR3 coding sequence is TGTGCCAGCAGCTCGGCGAAAACTCTTGACAATGAGCAGTTCTTC.

The J gene is TRBJ1-6, the V gene TRBV2; 7 bases line up with TRBD1. The ends lost 7 bases at V and 0 bases at J; junction bases unmatched: 3. The CDR3 is 15 amino acids. The germline gives CDR1 SNHLY, CDR2 FYNNEI. CDR3 sequence (DNA): TGTGCCAGCAAGAGGGACAGCTCCTATAATTCACCCCTCCACTTT. It translates to CASKRDSSYNSPLHF.

In nucleotides, the CDR3 is TGTGCCAGCAGTTTTGGGCTAGCGGGAGATAGCTATGAGCAGTTCTTC. Protein product: CASSFGLAGDSYEQFF. This sequence joins TRBV27 and TRBJ2-1; 10 bases are a match to TRBD2. Trimming took 3 bases from V and 8 from J; bases not matched to a gene: 10. The CDR3 contains 16 residues. Germline V gene sequence: CDR1 MNHEY, CDR2 SMNVEV (reference sequence).

This chain links TRBV14 with TRBJ1-4, with no clear D. This CDR3 is 16 amino acids long. Trimming cost V 2 bases and J 2 bases, with 12 bases left between them. CDR1 and CDR2 (germline): SGHDN, FVKESK. Written as DNA, the CDR3 is TGTGCCAGCAGCCAAAGCTCGCTGGAGACTAATGAAAAACTGTTTTTT. Translating it yields CASSQSSLETNEKLFF.

This chain connects TRBV27 to TRBJ2-1; 10 bases map to TRBD1. The V and J ends lost 2 bases and 5 bases, in that order; junction bases with no gene match: 6. The CDR3 is 16 amino acids. Germline V CDR1 and CDR2: MNHEY, SMNVEV (reference sequence). The CDR3 region is CASSLPPGQGNNEQFF. The CDR3 DNA reads TGTGCCAGCAGTTTACCACCGGGACAGGGGAACAATGAGCAGTTCTTC.